The text below deals with one TCR beta chain. The sample is drawn from a study of blood T cell repertoires in COVID-19. At the level of the study: Both acute and convalescent COVID-19 samples were obtained from the United States, Italy and Spain. PBMCs, B-cell-depleted T cells, or T cells provided the cDNA or gDNA that made up the material.

The germline gives CDR1 MDHEN, CDR2 SYDVKM. CDR3 size: 13 residues. Trimming took 4 bases from V and 6 from J; bases not matched to a gene: 6. Authors' data handling: Estimated nucleated cell counts came from reference gene primer amplification. TCRdb's table, derived via immunoSEQ multiplex PCR, lists solely in-frame clones and lacks some. V and J calls and clone size are given by that table; D and trimming were obtained from the DNA. The sample records hundreds of thousands of clones, more than 75% being singletons. Seattle researchers signed up patients amid active infection and tracked them longitudinally.

Material: peripheral blood. The receptor's source is a man between 45 and 60 years old with COVID-19, enrolled during active disease. The V gene is TRBV28, the J gene TRBJ2-7; 7 nucleotides line up with TRBD1. The CDR3 nucleotides are TGTGCCAGCAGTTCCGACAGGGTGACCGAGCAGTACTTC. This translates into CASSSDRVTEQYF. Variable domain in full (rest from reference TRBV28 and TRBJ2-7): DVKVTQSSRYLVKRTGEKVFLECVQDMDHENMFWYRQDPGLGLRLIYFSYDVKMKEKGDIPEGYSVSREKKERFSLILESASTNQTSMYLCASSSDRVTEQYFGPGTRLTVT.